This T cell receptor beta chain was sequenced for a study of blood T cell repertoires in COVID-19. Study background: Acute and convalescent COVID-19 samples came from the United States, Italy and Spain.

Clones were sequenced by immunoSEQ multiplex PCR, and TCRdb holds only the in-frame ones, with some missing. The repertoire holds about 240,000 clones, with around four fifths as singletons. In germline, CDR1 is SGHRS, CDR2 YFSETQ. Trimming removed 0 bases from V and 2 bases from J, with 8 bases in between. CDR3 length: 14 residues. V is TRBV5-1 and J is TRBJ2-5; D remains ambiguous. This receptor was identified in a woman aged 70-85 years with acute or convalescent COVID-19. Input material: peripheral blood. As DNA, the CDR3 is TGCGCCAGCAGCTTGGTCACACCTCAAGAGACCCAGTACTTC. It translates to CASSLVTPQETQYF. The complete variable domain, with remaining parts taken from reference TRBV5-1 and TRBJ2-5, reads KAGVTQTPRYLIKTRGQQVTLSCSPISGHRSVSWYQQTPGQGLQFLFEYFSETQRNKGNFPGRFSGRQFSNSRSEMNVSTLELGDSALYLCASSLVTPQETQYFGPGTRLLVL.